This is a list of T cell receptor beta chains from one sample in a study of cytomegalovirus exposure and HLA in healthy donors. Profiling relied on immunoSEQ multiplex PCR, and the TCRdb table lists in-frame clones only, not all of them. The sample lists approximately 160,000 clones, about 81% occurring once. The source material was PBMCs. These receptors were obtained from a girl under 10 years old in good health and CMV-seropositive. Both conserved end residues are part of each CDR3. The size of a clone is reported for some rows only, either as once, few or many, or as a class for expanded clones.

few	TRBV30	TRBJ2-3	CAWDSGPSTDTQYF
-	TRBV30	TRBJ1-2	CAWSVKDRGLGYGYTF
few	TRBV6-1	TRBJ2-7	CASSEGLDSSYEQYF
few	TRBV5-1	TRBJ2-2	CASIATTGLSGELFF
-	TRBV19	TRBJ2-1	CASSSDRDSNEQFF
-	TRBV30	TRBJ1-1	CAWTDRDRNTEAFF
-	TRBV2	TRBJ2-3	CASASGRGADTQYF
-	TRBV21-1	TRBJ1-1	CASSHREGFHTEAFF
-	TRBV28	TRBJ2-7	CASSIGDSWGEQYF
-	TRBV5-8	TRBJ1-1	CASSFSFTEGVGRNTEAFF
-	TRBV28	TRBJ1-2	CASTGGLGGGYTF
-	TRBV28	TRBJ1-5	CASSRQGRGQPQHF
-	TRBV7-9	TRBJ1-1	CASSPRTGGVNTEAFF
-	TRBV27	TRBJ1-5	CASSLDRGRQPQHF
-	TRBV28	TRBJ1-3	CASSWGQVNSGNTIYF
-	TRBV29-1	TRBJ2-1	CSVEGAGGPSYNEQFF
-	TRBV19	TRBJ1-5	CASSIQGGQPQHF
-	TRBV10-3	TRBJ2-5	CAISDRREGRETQYF
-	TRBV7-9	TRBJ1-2	CASSLVQGERGYTF
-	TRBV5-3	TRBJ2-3	CARSLIRLAGVGGMPDTQYF
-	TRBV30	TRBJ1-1	CAWQDTGLVEAFF
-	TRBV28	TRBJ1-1	CASTSPGLNTEAFF
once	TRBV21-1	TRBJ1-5	CASSKYNRVKYSNQPQHF
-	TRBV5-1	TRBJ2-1	CASTVDSYNEQFF
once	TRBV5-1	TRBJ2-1	CASSSNENGRSEQFF
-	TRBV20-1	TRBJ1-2	CSAWGRGGYTF
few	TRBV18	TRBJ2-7	CASSPQAGVHEQYF
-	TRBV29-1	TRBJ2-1	CSVVEASGGNEQFF
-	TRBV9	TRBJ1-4	CASSDSKSAATNEKLFF
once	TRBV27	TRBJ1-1	CASSLFWGQKNTEAFF
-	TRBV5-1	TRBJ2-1	CASSFSGSDRNEQFF
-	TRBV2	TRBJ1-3	CASRDRGTGNTIYF
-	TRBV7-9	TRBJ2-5	CASSLGAPQETQYF
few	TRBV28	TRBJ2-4	CASSGTHSSKNIQYF
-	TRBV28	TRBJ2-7	CASSLNRLYEQYF
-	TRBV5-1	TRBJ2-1	CASSLGAGGLNEQFF
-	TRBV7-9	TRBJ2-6	CASSSLRGTSSGANVLTF
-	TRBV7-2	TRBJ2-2	CASSLRGGTGELFF
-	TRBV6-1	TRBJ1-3	CASSGTGVLNTIYF
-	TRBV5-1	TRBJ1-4	CASSLGGGANEKLFF
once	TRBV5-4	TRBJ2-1	CASSSGGLAGGNEQFF
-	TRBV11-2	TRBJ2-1	CASSVIHYNEQFF
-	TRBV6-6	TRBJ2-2	CASREQGDTGELFF
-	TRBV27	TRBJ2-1	CASRERLAGYNEQFF
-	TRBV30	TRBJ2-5	CAWGGTSAAPETQYF
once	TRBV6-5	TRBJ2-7	CASTDRTGGDEQYF
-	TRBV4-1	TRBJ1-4	CASSQGQGIGEKLFF
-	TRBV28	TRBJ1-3	CASSRSGAASGNTIYF
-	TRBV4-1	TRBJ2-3	CASSQGGGTDTQYF